The 8 T cell receptor beta chains in this list originate from one sample, sequenced in a study of blood T cell repertoires in COVID-19. Sequencing was performed with immunoSEQ multiplex PCR; in TCRdb, only in-frame clones are kept and a portion is missing. The sample yields more than 80,000 clones, over 70% seen once. Sequenced: peripheral blood. These receptor sequences come from an elderly man with acute or convalescent COVID-19.

The J gene is TRBJ1-6, the V gene TRBV27; D possibly corresponds to TRBD1 (6 bases). There are 16 residues in the CDR3. The V gene lost 2 bases and the J gene lost 5 bases, with 13 bases spanning the gap. CDR1 is MNHEY and CDR2 is SMNVEV in the germline V gene (reference sequence). In DNA, the CDR3 is TGTGCCAGCAGTTTAAGGGGGACAACTAATAATTCACCCCTCCACTTT. It encodes CASSLRGTTNNSPLHF.

The chain joins TRBV28 to TRBJ2-7, with 7 bases aligning to TRBD1. The CDR3 is 15 residues long. Germline loops: CDR1 MDHEN, CDR2 SYDVKM. V shed 7 bases and J 0 bases; nucleotides not matched to a gene: 9. The CDR3 is CASTPRDRPSYEQYF. CDR3 bases: TGTGCCAGCACCCCCCGGGACAGACCCTCCTACGAGCAGTACTTC.

The CDR3 is CSVLGGSSYNEQFF. In nucleotides, the CDR3 is TGCAGCGTTTTGGGGGGGAGCTCCTACAATGAGCAGTTCTTC. The chain uses TRBV29-1 and TRBJ2-1; 7 bases are shared with TRBD2. Per germline, CDR1 SQVTM and CDR2 ANQGSEA. This CDR3 contains 14 residues. V lost 5 bases to trimming and J lost 0 bases; unmatched junction nucleotides: 4.

The genes are TRBV27 and TRBJ1-1, with 8 nucleotides matching TRBD1. The trim removed 6 bases at V and 4 bases at J, leaving 7 bases unmatched. Germline CDR1 is MNHEY and CDR2 is SMNVEV (reference sequence). The CDR3 sequence is 14 residues long. The CDR3 here is CASSRETGGTEAFF. For the CDR3, the DNA is TGTGCCAGCAGCCGCGAAACAGGGGGCACTGAAGCTTTCTTT.

The chain links TRBV10-3 to TRBJ2-5; D might be TRBD1 (5 bases). The V end was cut by 0 bases, the J end by 5 bases, with 13 bases between. This CDR3 spans 15 amino acids. Germline CDR1 and CDR2: ENHRY and SYGVKD. The CDR3, as DNA: TGTGCCATCAGTGAGTCTGCAGGGATGGGGGAGACCCAGTACTTC. As protein: CAISESAGMGETQYF.

The V call is TRBV6-5, the J call TRBJ1-5; a possible D gene is TRBD1 (6 bases). The germline V gene has CDR1 MNHEY and CDR2 SVGAGI. This CDR3 is 15 amino acids long. Trimming stripped 6 bases from V and 4 bases from J, with 16 bases between. The CDR3 loop is CASSGGGIGNQPQHF. For the CDR3, the DNA is TGTGCCAGCAGCGGGGGGGGCATCGGGAATCAGCCCCAGCATTTT.

The table lists this clone with a few counts. The same CDR3 can be traced to other DNA sequences in this sample. The genes are TRBV10-3 and TRBJ2-2; 9 bases match TRBD2. The CDR3 contains 14 residues. V lost 8 bases, J lost 3 bases, and 4 bases stayed unmatched. Germline values: CDR1 ENHRY, CDR2 SYGVKD. CDR3 nucleotide sequence: TGTGCCATCGGGGGACTAGCAGACACCGGGGAGCTGTTTTTT. Its translation is CAIGGLADTGELFF.

The V call is TRBV7-2, the J call TRBJ2-7; a possible D gene is TRBD1 (6 bases). The V gene lost 7 bases and the J gene lost 0 bases, with 16 bases spanning the gap. CDR1 is SGHTA and CDR2 is FQGNSA in the germline V gene. This CDR3 is 15 amino acids long. CDR3 region: CASTVSQGLSYEQYF. For the CDR3, the DNA is TGTGCCAGCACCGTCTCACAGGGTCTCTCCTACGAGCAGTACTTC.